One sample yielded the 17 T cell receptor beta chains listed below, sequenced in a study of blood T cell repertoires in COVID-19. This table comes from immunoSEQ multiplex PCR, and its TCRdb copy is limited to in-frame clones, with some not included. Of 240,000 or so clones listed, over 70% are singletons. Material for sequencing was peripheral blood. The receptors shown here come from a woman aged 80 or older with acute or convalescent COVID-19.

The table lists this clone with a count of one. The chain recombines TRBV29-1 with TRBJ1-2, with D perhaps TRBD1 (5 bases). Per germline, CDR1 SQVTM and CDR2 ANQGSEA. V was cut by 7 bases and J by 5 bases, with 14 bases left in between. The CDR3 loop spans 12 amino acids. CDR3 protein: CSDGGGGYGYTF. In DNA form, the CDR3 reads TGCAGCGACGGTGGGGGGGGATATGGCTACACCTTC.

The rearrangement links TRBV5-1 to TRBJ2-2; possible D gene TRBD1, 5 bases. This CDR3 region has 16 residues. CDR1 SGHRS and CDR2 YFSETQ come from the germline V gene. Trimming left V 0 bases short and J 3 bases short, with 12 bases between. The DNA of the CDR3 is TGCGCCAGCAGCTTGGTGGCAGGGTCCGACACCGGGGAGCTGTTTTTT. This codes for CASSLVAGSDTGELFF.

The J gene is TRBJ2-7, the V gene TRBV6-5, with 8 nucleotides matching TRBD1. The CDR3 consists of 14 residues. The V gene end was trimmed by 7 bases and the J gene end by 0 bases; junction bases not matched to a gene: 5. CDR1 is MNHEY, CDR2 SVGAGI, per germline. The CDR3 DNA follows: TGTGCCAGCACCGGACAGGGAAGCTCCTACGAGCAGTACTTC. Translation: CASTGQGSSYEQYF.

V gene TRBV7-2 combines with J gene TRBJ2-7, with TRBD2 matching 9 bases. Germline lookup yields CDR1 SGHTA and CDR2 FQGNSA. The ends lost 3 bases at V and 2 bases at J; junction bases unmatched: 5. The CDR3 spans 15 residues. The CDR3 spells CASSFGRGGTYEQYF. The DNA of the CDR3 is TGTGCCAGCAGCTTCGGGCGGGGGGGAACCTACGAGCAGTACTTC.

V is TRBV28 and J is TRBJ1-5; TRBD1 matches 7 bases. CDR3 length equals 15 residues. Germline-derived CDR1 and CDR2 are MDHEN and SYDVKM. Germline trimming cut 5 bases from V and 9 bases from J; bases unmatched to any gene: 13. The CDR3 bases are TGTGCCAGCAGTCACCCGACAGGGATGGTCCGGCCCCAGCATTTT. Translating gives CASSHPTGMVRPQHF.

The chain joins TRBV7-2 to TRBJ2-3, with 11 bases aligning to TRBD2. J gave up 1 base and V 6 bases, and 3 bases lay outside the gene matches. Germline V gene data show CDR1 as SGHTA and CDR2 as FQGNSA. This CDR3 comprises 15 residues. The CDR3 sequence: CASSTSGGRTDTQYF. CDR3 bases: TGTGCCAGCAGTACTAGCGGGGGCCGCACAGATACGCAGTATTTT.

This clone occurred once. The rearrangement joins TRBV10-3 to TRBJ2-7, with TRBD2 identical over 9 bases. CDR3 length equals 14 residues. Per germline, CDR1 ENHRY and CDR2 SYGVKD. With 11 bases clipped from V and 0 bases from J, the junction kept 8 bases outside the gene matches. Here the CDR3 DNA reads TGTGCCTCCCGGGCTAGCGGGAACTCCTACGAGCAGTACTTC. Its protein is CASRASGNSYEQYF.

This sequence joins TRBV19 and TRBJ1-4, with D possibly TRBD1 on 6 matching bases. The CDR3 loop spans 14 amino acids. CDR1 LNHDA and CDR2 SQIVND come from the germline V gene (reference sequence). Trimming pared 7 bases from V and 11 bases from J, leaving 20 bases between. DNA of the CDR3: TGTGCCAGTACTTCCAGGGGCGACCTAATGAAACTGTTTTTT. Residues: CASTSRGDLMKLFF. The full variable domain, its missing parts supplied by reference TRBV19 and TRBJ1-4, is DGGITQSPKYLFRKEGQNVTLSCEQNLNHDAMYWYRQDPGQGLRLIYYSQIVNDFQKGDIAEGYSVSREKKESFPLTVTSAQKNPTAFYLCASTSRGDLMKLFFGSGTQLSVL.

The chain joins TRBV4-3 to TRBJ2-1; 14 bases fit TRBD2. V shed 0 bases, J shed 0 bases, and the junction held 4 bases outside the gene matches. Germline-derived CDR1 and CDR2 are LGHNA and YSLEER. The CDR3 loop spans 19 amino acids. The CDR3 loop is CASSQETGLAGGSYNEQFF. DNA for the CDR3: TGCGCCAGCAGCCAAGAAACAGGACTAGCGGGGGGCTCCTACAATGAGCAGTTCTTC.

This rearrangement joins TRBV19 to TRBJ1-2; unclear D gene. Trimming took 5 bases from V and 4 from J, leaving 23 bases between them. This CDR3 comprises 17 residues. Per the germline V gene, CDR1 is LNHDA and CDR2 is SQIVND (reference sequence). The CDR3 coding sequence is TGTGCCAGTAGTCTCTTCTCCGGCCTCGAGGTAATCTATGGCTACACCTTC. It yields the protein CASSLFSGLEVIYGYTF.

This chain links TRBV20-1 with TRBJ2-7; D remains ambiguous. The CDR3 spans 11 residues. From germline, CDR1 is DFQATT and CDR2 SNEGSKA (reference sequence). Trimming cost V 4 bases and J 3 bases, with 7 bases left between them. CDR3 protein: CSAIHNYEQYF. As DNA, the CDR3 is TGCAGTGCTATTCACAACTACGAGCAGTACTTC.

The genes are TRBV4-1 and TRBJ1-5, with a possible D match to TRBD1 (5 bases). CDR1 and CDR2 (germline): MGHRA, YSYEKL. The CDR3 is 15 residues long. The V gene lost 0 bases and the J gene lost 7 bases, with 13 bases spanning the gap. CDR3 loop: CASSQEGEGWQPQHF. Written as DNA, the CDR3 is TGCGCCAGCAGCCAAGAAGGGGAAGGCTGGCAGCCCCAGCATTTT.

This clone was counted between two and nine times. The V call is TRBV5-1, the J call TRBJ2-1; 8 nucleotides match TRBD2. The germline V gene encodes CDR1 SGHRS and CDR2 YFSETQ. The V gene end was trimmed by 4 bases and the J gene end by 0 bases; junction bases not matched to a gene: 9. The CDR3 totals 17 residues. CDR3 sequence: CASSVDIAGYSYNEQFF. CDR3 DNA sequence: TGCGCCAGCAGCGTAGACATAGCGGGGTACTCCTACAATGAGCAGTTCTTC.

This clone was found a few times. V gene TRBV4-1 combines with J gene TRBJ2-3; TRBD2 matches at 12 bases. The germline V gene has CDR1 MGHRA and CDR2 YSYEKL. The CDR3 covers 19 residues. Germline trimming cut 3 bases from V and 2 bases from J; bases unmatched to any gene: 12. The CDR3 here is CASSHINLGLAGITDTQYF. The DNA for the CDR3 is TGCGCCAGCAGCCATATAAACCTGGGACTAGCGGGTATCACAGATACGCAGTATTTT.

This chain connects TRBV5-4 to TRBJ1-1; the D gene is possibly TRBD1 (5 bases). The CDR3 totals 15 residues. The germline V gene has CDR1 SGHNT and CDR2 YYREEE (reference sequence). V was trimmed by 2 bases and J by 3 bases, leaving 14 bases between them. The DNA of the CDR3 is TGTGCCAGCAGCTTAGCAGGGAGGAGATACACTGAAGCTTTCTTT. Encoded protein: CASSLAGRRYTEAFF.

The chain recombines TRBV5-3 with TRBJ1-2, with a tentative D call TRBD1 (6 bases). TRBV5-3 qualifies as an ORF whose function is uncertain. CDR3 length: 15 residues. V was shortened by 0 bases and J by 7 bases, with 16 bases between the two germline ends. For the CDR3, the DNA is TGTGCCAGAAGCTTGGTCGGCAGGGGTTGTCGTGGCTACACCTTC. Protein sequence: CARSLVGRGCRGYTF.

J is TRBJ1-2 and V is TRBV2; 9 bases map to TRBD1. The CDR3 consists of 14 residues. Losses at the gene ends were 6 bases for V and 5 bases for J; bases not matched to a gene: 7. Germline V lookup: CDR1 SNHLY, CDR2 FYNNEI. The CDR3 is CASSATGGVYGYTF. In DNA form, the CDR3 reads TGTGCCAGCAGCGCCACAGGGGGCGTTTATGGCTACACCTTC.